The 26 T cell receptor beta chains presented below share a single source sample, sequenced in a study of T cells in Graves' hyperthyroidism and ophthalmopathy. The TCR beta CDR3 regions underwent amplification using RNA transcripts as the source. With the HTBI primer set, the TCR CDR3 went through a first round of RT-PCR. MiXCR, run by TCRdb on the multiplex PCR reads, gives a single entry per CDR3 protein. The sample contains approximately 600,000 distinct CDR3 sequences, less than 25% of which appear only once. Sequencing used blood. The source of these receptors is a man aged 25-45 years with Graves' ophthalmopathy.

The rearrangement joins TRBV11-2 to TRBJ2-7; 7 nucleotides match TRBD2. J lost 4 bases, V lost 2 bases, and 8 bases had no gene match. This CDR3 spans 15 amino acids. Per germline, CDR1 SGHAT and CDR2 FQNNGV. CDR3 bases: TGTGCCAGCAGCTTAAGTAGGACTAGAGCGTACGAGCAGTACTTC. It encodes CASSLSRTRAYEQYF.

This rearrangement joins TRBV5-5 to TRBJ2-1; perhaps D is TRBD1 or TRBD2 (5 bases each). The CDR3 has 16 amino acids. Trimming pared 0 bases from V and 3 bases from J, leaving 13 bases between. Germline V lookup: CDR1 SGHKS, CDR2 YYEKEE (reference sequence). This CDR3 is CASSLVGTENYNEQFF. CDR3 nucleotide sequence: TGTGCCAGCAGCTTGGTGGGGACGGAAAACTACAATGAGCAGTTCTTC.

The sample holds a few counts of this clonotype. The chain links TRBV14 to TRBJ1-1, with D perhaps TRBD1 (5 bases). The length of the CDR3 is 17 residues. V lost 8 bases, J lost 5 bases, and 27 bases lay in between. The germline CDR1 and CDR2 sequences are SGHDN and FVKESK. CDR3 sequence reads: CASSPRTPTVGRTEAFF. CDR3 in DNA: TGTGCCAGCTCCCCCAGGACTCCGACAGTAGGGAGGACTGAAGCTTTCTTT.

There are a few counts of this clonotype. The rearrangement uses TRBV5-1 and TRBJ2-3; 12 nucleotides match TRBD2. J gave up 3 bases and V 4 bases, and 6 bases lay outside the gene matches. Germline CDR1 and CDR2: SGHRS and YFSETQ. The CDR3 totals 16 residues. CDR3 in DNA: TGCGCCAGCAGCGTGACTAGCGGGAGAGGGACAGATACGCAGTATTTT. It is translated as CASSVTSGRGTDTQYF. Together with reference TRBV5-1 and TRBJ2-3, the CDR3 gives the full variable domain: KAGVTQTPRYLIKTRGQQVTLSCSPISGHRSVSWYQQTPGQGLQFLFEYFSETQRNKGNFPGRFSGRQFSNSRSEMNVSTLELGDSALYLCASSVTSGRGTDTQYFGPGTRLTVL.

The chain is built from TRBV10-3 and TRBJ2-1; possibly TRBD2 for D (5 bases). The CDR3 is 16 residues long. Germline V CDR1 and CDR2: ENHRY, SYGVKD. The ends were cut back, 0 bases at V and 0 bases at J, with 9 bases in the middle. The CDR3 region is CAISESGASSYNEQFF. The CDR3 bases are TGTGCCATCAGTGAGTCGGGAGCCAGCTCCTACAATGAGCAGTTCTTC.

The chain is built from TRBV5-4 and TRBJ2-3; D tentatively reads TRBD1 or TRBD2 (5 bases each). The CDR3 runs to 14 residues. V lost 4 bases, J lost 5 bases, and 14 bases lay in between. Per germline, CDR1 SGHNT and CDR2 YYREEE (reference sequence). The CDR3 nucleotides read TGTGCCAGCAGCAGACGGGACCAACAAGATACGCAGTATTTT. Translated, it gives CASSRRDQQDTQYF. The full variable domain, its missing parts supplied by reference TRBV5-4 and TRBJ2-3, is ETGVTQSPTHLIKTRGQQVTLRCSSQSGHNTVSWYQQALGQGPQFIFQYYREEENGRGNFPPRFSGLQFPNYSSELNVNALELDDSALYLCASSRRDQQDTQYFGPGTRLTVL.

Regarding this clonotype: This may arise from a read error, as a much more abundant clone is one base away. The chain carries TRBV2 and TRBJ1-1; D not certain. CDR3 length equals 11 residues. Germline V gene sequence: CDR1 SNHLY, CDR2 FYNNEI. V was trimmed by 7 bases and J by 1 base, leaving 4 bases between them. The CDR3 nucleotides are TGTGCCAGCAAGACGAACACTGAAGCTTTCTTT. It is translated as CASKTNTEAFF. Full variable domain (remainder filled in from reference TRBV2 and TRBJ1-1): EPEVTQTPSHQVTQMGQEVILRCVPISNHLYFYWYRQILGQKVEFLVSFYNNEISEKSEIFDDQFSVERPDGSNFTLKIRSTKLEDSAMYFCASKTNTEAFFGQGTRLTVV.

This clonotype was seen at least ten times. The V and J genes are TRBV30 and TRBJ2-7; D is uncertain. Germline V gene sequence: CDR1 GTSNPN, CDR2 SVGIG (reference sequence). Between the trimmed V and J ends, which lost 3 bases and 1 base, there was a span of 7 bases. The CDR3 contains 12 residues. CDR3 region: CAWSYRSYEQYF. The CDR3 DNA follows: TGTGCCTGGAGCTACAGATCCTACGAGCAGTACTTC.

The chain recombines TRBV5-1 with TRBJ1-6, with D hard to call. The germline V gene has CDR1 SGHRS and CDR2 YFSETQ. V dropped 1 base and J dropped 0 bases, with 11 bases sitting between them. This CDR3 contains 17 residues. The CDR3 reads CASSLSDGGSYNSPLHF. CDR3 coding DNA: TGCGCCAGCAGCTTGAGCGATGGTGGCTCCTATAATTCACCCCTCCACTTT.

J is TRBJ1-1 and V is TRBV6-6, with no clear D. This CDR3 has 15 residues. The germline V gene has CDR1 MNHNY and CDR2 SVGAGI (reference sequence). Trimming shortened V by 1 base and J by 1 base, and 10 bases separated the two germline ends. The CDR3 reads CASSYYGVGNTEAFF. CDR3 in DNA: TGTGCCAGCAGTTACTACGGGGTGGGGAACACTGAAGCTTTCTTT.

A few counts support this clonotype. The V and J genes are TRBV6-1 and TRBJ2-7, with unresolved D. Germline-derived CDR1 and CDR2 are MNHNS and SASEGT. V was clipped by 6 bases and J by 4 bases, with 19 bases between them. The CDR3 has 15 amino acids. The CDR3 spells CASSLMRFGPYEQYF. The CDR3 DNA reads TGTGCCAGCAGCCTAATGAGGTTCGGGCCATACGAGCAGTACTTC.

A note on this clonotype: Since a much larger clone is just one base distant, this may be a read error. The CDR3 ends on some other residue instead of the conserved phenylalanine or tryptophan, so this is likely a read error. The chain combines TRBV6-2 or TRBV6-3 with TRBJ2-1; tentatively, D is TRBD2 (5 bases). Trimming stripped 2 bases from V and 7 bases from J, with 12 bases between. Germline CDR1 reads MNHEY; CDR2 reads SVGEGT. CDR3 length: 14 residues. CDR3: CASSYEGWGNEQFS. The DNA of the CDR3 is TGTGCCAGCAGTTACGAGGGCTGGGGAAATGAGCAGTTCTCC.

This clonotype has ten or more counts. This chain connects TRBV12-3 or TRBV12-4 to TRBJ2-1; either TRBD1 or TRBD2 may supply D (6 bases each). V was clipped by 5 bases and J by 5 bases, with 16 bases between them. The CDR3 consists of 15 residues. In nucleotides, the CDR3 is TGTGCCAGCAGTCCAATAGGGGGGTCCGACAATGAGCAGTTCTTC. It is translated as CASSPIGGSDNEQFF.

This chain joins TRBV11-1 and TRBJ2-7, with D perhaps being TRBD1 or TRBD2 (5 bases each). This CDR3 is built from 17 residues. Germline CDR1 and CDR2: SGHAT and FQDESV (reference sequence). Trimming removed 2 bases from V and 3 bases from J, with 20 bases in between. The CDR3 sequence is CASSLSDTAGASYEQYF. In DNA form, the CDR3 reads TGTGCCAGCAGCTTATCGGACACCGCCGGGGCGAGCTACGAGCAGTACTTC. Full variable domain (rest looked up from reference TRBV11-1 and TRBJ2-7): EAEVAQSPRYKITEKSQAVAFWCDPISGHATLYWYRQILGQGPELLVQFQDESVVDDSQLPKDRFSAERLKGVDSTLKIQPAELGDSAMYLCASSLSDTAGASYEQYFGPGTRLTVT.

The chain has TRBV10-3 and TRBJ1-6; 9 bases agree with TRBD1. V lost 3 bases, J lost 10 bases, and 7 bases stayed unmatched. The CDR3 sequence is 15 residues long. CDR1 and CDR2 from the germline V gene are ENHRY and SYGVKD. CDR3 coding DNA: TGTGCCATCAGTGAAGGGGACAGGGTTGGATCACCCCTCCACTTT. Translation gives CAISEGDRVGSPLHF.

Turning to this clonotype: Possible read error: a much larger clone is one base away. The rearrangement joins TRBV9 to TRBJ1-4; weak D call: TRBD1 (6 bases). Per the germline V gene, CDR1 is SGDLS and CDR2 is YYNGEE. V lost 6 bases, J lost 8 bases, and 14 bases lay in between. The CDR3 runs 13 residues. The CDR3 DNA follows: TGTGCCAGCAAAACAGGGCGATTGGAAAAACTGTTTTTT. Its protein product is CASKTGRLEKLFF.

CDR3 DNA: TGTGCCAGCTCCGGGAGAGCAGGGCCTCAGGGGGGCAATCAGCCCCAGCATTTT. Residues: CASSGRAGPQGGNQPQHF. This sequence joins TRBV6-1 and TRBJ1-5; 7 bases are shared with TRBD1. With 8 bases clipped from V and 2 bases from J, the junction kept 18 bases outside the gene matches. The CDR3 extends over 18 amino acids. CDR1 MNHNS and CDR2 SASEGT come from the germline V gene.

In its sample, this clonotype was seen many times. The chain carries TRBV18 and TRBJ2-5, with a possible D match to TRBD2 (5 bases). CDR1 is KGHSH and CDR2 is LQKENI in the germline V gene. The CDR3 has 13 residues. V was clipped by 3 bases and J by 5 bases, with 10 bases between them. CDR3: CASSPDPGETQYF. Written as DNA, the CDR3 is TGTGCCAGCTCACCGGACCCGGGGGAGACCCAGTACTTC.

In its sample, this clonotype was seen many times. The gene calls are TRBV12-3 or TRBV12-4 and TRBJ1-2; D is ambiguous. This CDR3 is built from 12 residues. V was cut by 5 bases and J by 6 bases, with 10 bases left in between. In nucleotides, the CDR3 is TGTGCCAGCAGTCGCACAGAGCATGGCTACACCTTC. This translates into CASSRTEHGYTF.

This clonotype has just a few counts. The chain links TRBV6-1 to TRBJ1-2; D call uncertain. Trimming pared 5 bases from V and 11 bases from J, leaving 9 bases between. The CDR3 has 10 amino acids. CDR1 is MNHNS, CDR2 SASEGT, per germline. The CDR3 bases are TGTGCCAGCAGTTCATCGTGGTACACCTTC. Amino acids: CASSSSWYTF.

This clonotype was seen only a few times. The chain joins TRBV6-1 to TRBJ1-5, with TRBD1 matching over 9 bases. The V gene end was trimmed by 4 bases and the J gene end by 6 bases; junction bases not matched to a gene: 4. CDR3 length equals 14 residues. CDR1 MNHNS and CDR2 SASEGT come from the germline V gene. The chain's CDR3 is CASSVRQGVQPQHF. CDR3 nucleotide sequence: TGTGCCAGCAGTGTAAGACAGGGGGTTCAGCCCCAGCATTTT.

This clonotype was seen more than once but under ten times. This sequence joins TRBV11-2 and TRBJ1-6; D is undetermined. V was clipped by 5 bases and J by 7 bases, with 9 bases between them. This CDR3 is built from 13 residues. Germline V gives CDR1 SGHAT, CDR2 FQNNGV. DNA of the CDR3: TGTGCCAGCAGCGCTAACTACAATTCACCCCTCCACTTT. Translated, it gives CASSANYNSPLHF.

This clonotype was picked up many times. J is TRBJ2-7 and V is TRBV30, with a tentative D call TRBD2 (5 bases). This CDR3 spans 13 amino acids. With 3 bases removed from V and 4 bases from J, the gap between germline ends came to 13 bases. Germline CDR1 GTSNPN, CDR2 SVGIG (reference sequence). The CDR3: CAWREGGLYEQYF. As DNA, the CDR3 is TGTGCCTGGAGAGAAGGAGGCCTATACGAGCAGTACTTC.

This clonotype was counted between two and nine times. The V and J genes are TRBV4-2 and TRBJ2-5; D is unresolved. This CDR3 is built from 16 residues. Germline assignment: CDR1 LGHNA and CDR2 YNFKEQ. V dropped 0 bases and J dropped 4 bases, with 15 bases sitting between them. The CDR3 protein is CASSQDRARAAETQYF. CDR3 DNA: TGTGCCAGCAGCCAAGATCGGGCAAGGGCGGCAGAGACCCAGTACTTC.

The gene calls are TRBV10-2 and TRBJ2-5; 10 bases map to TRBD1. V trimming: 5 bases; J trimming: 4 bases; junction bases outside the gene matches: 7. The CDR3 length is 15 residues. Per the germline V gene, CDR1 is WSHSY and CDR2 is SAAADI. The DNA for the CDR3 is TGCGCCAGCAGTATACTCGGGACAGGGGTAGAGACCCAGTACTTC. This sequence encodes CASSILGTGVETQYF.

This clonotype was counted ten times or more. The chain recombines TRBV6-1 with TRBJ2-1, with 7 nucleotides matching TRBD2. This CDR3 spans 15 amino acids. V gave up 8 bases and J gave up 0 bases; unmatched junction bases: 7. The germline V gene encodes CDR1 MNHNS and CDR2 SASEGT. The CDR3: CASWASGSSYNEQFF. CDR3 bases: TGTGCCAGCTGGGCTAGCGGAAGCTCCTACAATGAGCAGTTCTTC.